These T cell receptor beta chains were read from a single sample in a study of healthy donors' naive CD4 and CD8 T cells. Via MiXCR, TCRdb re-called the reads, giving one row per CDR3 protein. The sample lists about 180,000 distinct CDR3 sequences, 65% to 80% seen once, with 2% to 2.5% in the top ten. Sequencing was performed on naive CD4+ and CD8+ T cells sorted from blood, pooled from several donors. All receptors derive from a pool of human donors in good health; the sample pools cells from several healthy donors. CDR3s include the opening cysteine and the closing phenylalanine or tryptophan. D genes are given only for firm matches. Expanded clones are given a class, and other clones once, few, many or no size at all.

j_gene	d_gene	abundance	v_gene	CDR3aa	CDR3nt
TRBJ1-2	-	few	TRBV5-5	CASSLGQAGNYGYTF	TGTGCCAGCAGCTTGGGACAGGCAGGGAACTATGGCTACACCTTC
TRBJ2-7	-	few	TRBV29-1	CSVFGWEDEQYF	TGCAGCGTTTTTGGGTGGGAGGACGAGCAGTACTTC
TRBJ2-1	-	-	TRBV11-3	CASRASSYNEQFF	TGTGCCAGCCGCGCCAGCTCCTACAATGAGCAGTTCTTC
TRBJ2-7	TRBD1	-	TRBV13	CASSRTGYSYEQYF	TGTGCCAGCAGCCGGACAGGATACTCTTACGAGCAGTACTTC
TRBJ2-5	-	-	TRBV6-5	CASSYSRDPAPHQETQYF	TGTGCCAGCAGTTACTCGCGAGACCCGGCCCCCCACCAAGAGACCCAGTACTTC
TRBJ2-3	TRBD2	-	TRBV27	CASSTSGGLSDTQYF	TGTGCCAGCAGTACTAGCGGGGGGTTGTCAGATACGCAGTATTTT
TRBJ1-5	-	-	TRBV19	CASSIEGSQPQHF	TGTGCCAGTAGTATAGAGGGAAGTCAGCCCCAGCATTTT
TRBJ1-2	TRBD1	-	TRBV20-1	CSGTRTGYYGYTF	TGCAGTGGAACAAGGACAGGTTATTACGGCTACACCTTC
TRBJ1-2	-	few	TRBV5-6	CASSWQRADYGYTF	TGTGCCAGCAGCTGGCAGCGGGCGGACTATGGCTACACCTTC
TRBJ2-3	-	-	TRBV29-1	CSVDAWEGSRGPDTQYF	TGCAGCGTTGACGCCTGGGAAGGAAGCAGGGGTCCAGATACGCAGTATTTT
TRBJ1-6	TRBD1	-	TRBV20-1	CSARDPGQGESPLHF	TGCAGTGCTAGAGATCCGGGGCAGGGGGAATCACCCCTCCACTTT
TRBJ1-5	-	-	TRBV29-1	CSVAKGSNQPQHF	TGCAGCGTTGCCAAGGGAAGCAATCAGCCCCAGCATTTT
TRBJ2-5	-	-	TRBV29-1	CSVEDAWETQYF	TGCAGCGTTGAAGACGCGTGGGAGACCCAGTACTTC
TRBJ2-5	-	-	TRBV29-1	CSAVGYRAGETQYF	TGCAGCGCCGTCGGGTACAGGGCTGGAGAGACCCAGTACTTC
TRBJ1-1	-	-	TRBV29-1	CSVRQDLRPEAFF	TGCAGCGTACGACAGGATCTAAGGCCTGAAGCTTTCTTT
TRBJ1-1	TRBD1	-	TRBV10-3	CASREDRGRYTEAFF	TGTGCCAGCAGAGAGGACAGGGGCCGTTACACTGAAGCTTTCTTT
TRBJ1-5	-	-	TRBV6-5	CASSPDSGRQPQHF	TGTGCCAGCAGTCCTGATAGTGGGCGTCAGCCCCAGCATTTT
TRBJ1-2	-	-	TRBV12-3/TRBV12-4	CASSLGTLYGYTF	TGTGCCAGCAGTTTGGGGACACTCTATGGCTACACCTTC
TRBJ1-2	-	-	TRBV30	CAWTSPGPSQNYGHTF	TGTGCCTGGACCTCACCGGGCCCTTCGCAGAACTATGGCCACACCTTC
TRBJ2-2	-	-	TRBV15	CATSRDGELFF	TGTGCCACCAGCAGAGACGGGGAGCTGTTTTTT
TRBJ2-5	TRBD1	once	TRBV20-1	CSARLPGQTYQETQYF	TGCAGTGCTCGACTTCCGGGACAGACTTACCAAGAGACCCAGTACTTC
TRBJ1-5	-	-	TRBV19	CAGSIIRSSNQPQHF	TGTGCCGGTAGTATTATAAGGTCGAGCAATCAGCCCCAGCATTTT
TRBJ2-5	TRBD2	-	TRBV5-4	CASSLVGLAGQETQYF	TGTGCCAGCAGCTTGGTGGGACTAGCGGGCCAAGAGACCCAGTACTTC
TRBJ1-6	-	-	TRBV6-1	CASSEGNSPLHF	TGTGCCAGCAGTGAGGGAAATTCACCCCTCCACTTT